This T cell receptor (beta chain) was captured in a study of CXCR3-negative and CXCR3-positive naive CD8 T cells. Regarding the study as a whole: TRBV-TRBJ usage was alike in naive CXCR3-negative and CXCR3-positive cells but differed in memory cells. CXCR3-expressing naive cells carried TRB CDR3s more hydrophobic than those of CXCR3-negative naive cells. Similar levels of surface CD5 were seen between naive subsets; TCR strength was inferred from TRB CDR3 properties.

About this clonotype: Its specificity is unknown.

Triplicate approximately 300,000-cell sorts were made of each CD8+ T cell subset. A CD45RO-CCR7+CD27+CD95- profile was what naive CD8+ T cells displayed. The CDR3 length is 15 residues. CDR1 is SGHAT, CDR2 FQNNGV, per germline. TRB cDNA libraries were made by UMI-labeled 5' RACE. Each CDR3 protein gets one entry in TCRdb, which reprocessed the 5' RACE reads and gives no DNA. This sample's table has 150,000 to 170,000 distinct CDR3 sequences. Material: naive CXCR3+ CD8+ T cells from blood. This sample's subset: CD45RO-CCR7+CD27+CD95- naive CD8+ T cells expressing CXCR3 (TNR3+). The source is a human donor in good health. Some clones in this sample may be carry-over from other donors' samples. V gene TRBV11-2 combines with J gene TRBJ2-5; TCRdb selects TRBD1, and the lack of DNA leaves this call unchecked. CDR3: CASSSIWGRPETQYF.